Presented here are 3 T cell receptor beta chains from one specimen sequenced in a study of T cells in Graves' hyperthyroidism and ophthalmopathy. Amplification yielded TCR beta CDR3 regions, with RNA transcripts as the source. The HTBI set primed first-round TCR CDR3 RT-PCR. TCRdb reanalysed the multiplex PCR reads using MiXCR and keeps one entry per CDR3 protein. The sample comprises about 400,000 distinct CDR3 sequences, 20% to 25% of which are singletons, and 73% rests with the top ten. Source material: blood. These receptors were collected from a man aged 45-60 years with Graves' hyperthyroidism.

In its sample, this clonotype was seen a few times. The CDR3 region has the DNA TGCGCCAGCAGCTGGGACTTTAACACCGGGGAGCTGTTTTTT. Encoded protein: CASSWDFNTGELFF. This chain uses TRBV5-1 with TRBJ2-2; D might be TRBD2 (6 bases). The germline gives CDR1 SGHRS, CDR2 YFSETQ. There are 14 residues in the CDR3. Trimming removed 3 bases from V and 2 bases from J, with 8 bases in between.

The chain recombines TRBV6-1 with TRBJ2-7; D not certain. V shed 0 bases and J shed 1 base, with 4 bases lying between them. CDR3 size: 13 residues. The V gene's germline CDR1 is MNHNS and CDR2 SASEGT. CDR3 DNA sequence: TGTGCCAGCAGTGAAGCAGATTCCTACGAGCAGTACTTC. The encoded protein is CASSEADSYEQYF.

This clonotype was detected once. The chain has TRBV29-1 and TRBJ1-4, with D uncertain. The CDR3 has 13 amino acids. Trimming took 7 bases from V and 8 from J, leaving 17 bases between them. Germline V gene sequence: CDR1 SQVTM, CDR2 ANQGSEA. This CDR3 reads CSGGGAVGEKLFF. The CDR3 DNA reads TGCAGCGGTGGAGGTGCAGTAGGCGAAAAACTGTTTTTT.